The next 20 T cell receptor beta chains were all read from a single sample in a study of shared clonotypes between healthy human individuals (dated by TCRdb to 2020 to 2021). Receptor amplification or capture employed the immunoSEQ multiplex PCR assay. Entries here come from immuneACCESS through TCRdb and include only in-frame sequences with V and J called. Some clones fail to appear in such tables; in the studies checked, an unresolved V gene covers under half of the shortfall, and the cause of the remainder is unknown. This sample holds some 650,000 clones; almost 97% were observed only once. Jointly, the top ten make up around 0.057% of the sample. The specimen sequenced was naive CD4+ T cells sorted from blood. The cell subset or site tag for this specimen amounts to: CD45RA+ positively selected. All receptors come from a woman between 25 and 40 years old in good health.

This chain uses TRBV6-5 with TRBJ2-5; D is perhaps TRBD1 or TRBD2 (7 bases each). V shed 6 bases and J shed 14 bases, with 22 bases lying between them. Looked up from germline, CDR1 is MNHEY and CDR2 is SVGAGI. The CDR3 has 13 amino acids. The CDR3 region is CASRDLRGRDLYF. The CDR3 DNA follows: TGTGCCAGCAGGGACCTCAGGGGGAGGGACCTATACTTC.

The V gene is TRBV5-1, the J gene TRBJ1-1; possibly TRBD1 for D (6 bases). This CDR3 region has 16 residues. Germline assignment: CDR1 SGHRS and CDR2 YFSETQ. The V gene lost 0 bases and the J gene lost 4 bases, with 16 bases spanning the gap. The CDR3 region has the DNA TGCGCCAGCAGCTTGGTTGCGGGGGCTGGGAGCACTGAAGCTTTCTTT. This sequence encodes CASSLVAGAGSTEAFF.

This chain connects TRBV19 to TRBJ1-5; no reliable D call. The CDR3 is 14 residues long. The V and J ends lost 3 bases and 9 bases respectively, with 15 bases between them. The germline V gene has CDR1 LNHDA and CDR2 SQIVND (reference sequence). CDR3 sequence reads: CASSMGSEYSPQHF. The CDR3 coding sequence is TGTGCCAGTAGTATGGGGTCCGAGTACTCGCCCCAGCATTTT.

This chain connects TRBV10-1 to TRBJ2-1, with TRBD2 as a possible D gene (6 bases). The CDR3 is 13 amino acids. V lost 11 bases and J lost 8, with 19 bases in between. CDR1 is WNHNN and CDR2 is SYGVQD in the germline V gene (reference sequence). CDR3 protein: CAAPGSGTHEQFF. Written as DNA, the CDR3 is TGCGCCGCCCCAGGTAGCGGAACGCATGAGCAGTTCTTC.

The genes are TRBV6-6 and TRBJ2-2; D unresolved. The CDR3 is 12 amino acids. The V and J ends lost 4 bases and 4 bases respectively, with 4 bases between them. Germline V CDR1 and CDR2: MNHNY, SVGAGI (reference sequence). For the CDR3, the DNA is TGTGCCAGCAGTTCAGCCACCGGGGAGCTGTTTTTT. It yields the protein CASSSATGELFF.

This clone was counted once. The chain uses TRBV5-6 and TRBJ1-6; TRBD1 might be the D (5 bases). Per germline, CDR1 SGHDT and CDR2 YYEEEE. CDR3 size: 15 residues. V lost 4 bases and J 6 bases, leaving 14 bases between the germline ends. The CDR3 here is CASSRKGTGNSPLHF. In DNA form, the CDR3 reads TGTGCCAGCAGCCGTAAAGGGACCGGTAATTCACCCCTCCACTTT.

The CDR3 reads CASSEYDRPTDTQYF. In DNA, the CDR3 is TGTGCCAGCAGTGAATACGATAGACCCACAGATACGCAGTATTTT. The V call is TRBV25-1, the J call TRBJ2-3; D remains ambiguous. Germline V gene data show CDR1 as MGHDK and CDR2 as SYGVNS. V lost 0 bases and J 2 bases, leaving 9 bases between the germline ends. CDR3 length: 15 residues.

The rearrangement uses TRBV6-5 and TRBJ1-1; D is possibly TRBD1 (6 bases). This CDR3 comprises 15 residues. Germline CDR1 reads MNHEY; CDR2 reads SVGAGI. Trimming pared 2 bases from V and 1 base from J, leaving 11 bases between. The CDR3 loop is CASSYGGATNTEAFF. The CDR3 coding sequence is TGTGCCAGCAGTTACGGGGGGGCGACGAACACTGAAGCTTTCTTT.

This sequence joins TRBV28 and TRBJ1-2; TRBD1 might be the D (5 bases). The germline V gene encodes CDR1 MDHEN and CDR2 SYDVKM. Trimming took off 7 bases at V and 0 bases at J, with 12 bases between the two ends. The CDR3 has 14 amino acids. The CDR3 spells CASNLGGSNYGYTF. The DNA of the CDR3 is TGTGCCAGCAACCTGGGGGGGTCTAACTATGGCTACACCTTC.

This sequence joins TRBV6-5 and TRBJ1-3, with D perhaps matching TRBD1 (5 bases). The CDR3 length is 12 residues. V gave up 7 bases and J gave up 9 bases, with 13 bases separating them. Germline V gene lookup returns CDR1 MNHEY and CDR2 SVGAGI. The CDR3 sequence: CASTSRGGTIYF. Written as DNA, the CDR3 is TGTGCCAGCACCTCGCGGGGCGGCACCATATATTTT.

The V and J genes are TRBV7-6 and TRBJ2-7, with D possibly TRBD1 on 7 matching bases. Germline V gene data show CDR1 as SGHVS and CDR2 as FNYEAQ. CDR3 size: 14 residues. Trimming removed 4 bases at V and 3 bases at J, with 13 bases between. CDR3 nucleotide sequence: TGTGCCAGCAGCTCCAGGGGGGAACACTACGAGCAGTACTTC. Its protein product is CASSSRGEHYEQYF.

The chain carries TRBV7-9 and TRBJ1-1; D is undetermined. The length of the CDR3 is 14 residues. V lost 5 bases and J 5 bases, leaving 15 bases between the germline ends. Germline loops: CDR1 SEHNR, CDR2 FQNEAQ (reference sequence). The CDR3 protein is CASSRSQKITEAFF. The CDR3 DNA reads TGTGCCAGCAGCCGTAGTCAGAAGATAACTGAAGCTTTCTTT.

The chain is built from TRBV7-9 and TRBJ1-1; the D gene is possibly TRBD1 (6 bases). Germline V CDR1 and CDR2: SEHNR, FQNEAQ (reference sequence). The CDR3 is made up of 12 amino acids. V was pared by 5 bases and J by 10 bases, with 14 bases between. The CDR3 reads CASSRQELAAFF. CDR3 bases: TGTGCCAGCAGCCGACAGGAGTTGGCAGCTTTCTTT.

This chain joins TRBV28 and TRBJ2-3; 10 bases map to TRBD2. Trimming took 2 bases from V and 6 from J; bases not matched to a gene: 2. The length of the CDR3 is 14 residues. Germline V lookup: CDR1 MDHEN, CDR2 SYDVKM. Here the CDR3 reads CASSLTAGGDTQYF. The CDR3, as DNA: TGTGCCAGCAGTTTAACAGCGGGAGGGGATACGCAGTATTTT.

The genes are TRBV15 and TRBJ2-1, with D possibly TRBD2 on 5 matching bases. Per the germline V gene, CDR1 is LNHNV and CDR2 is YYDKDF (reference sequence). Trimming cost V 3 bases and J 6 bases, with 21 bases left between them. The CDR3 is 17 amino acids. CDR3 nucleotides: TGTGCCACCAGCAGTGGGTCCTTCCGGGATCGGGGCAATGAGCAGTTCTTC. Translated, it gives CATSSGSFRDRGNEQFF. Combining the CDR3 with reference TRBV15 and TRBJ2-1 gives the whole variable domain DAMVIQNPRYQVTQFGKPVTLSCSQTLNHNVMYWYQQKSSQAPKLLFHYYDKDFNNEADTPDNFQSRRPNTSFCFLDIRSPGLGDTAMYLCATSSGSFRDRGNEQFFGPGTRLTVL.

Turning to this clone: The sample carries other DNA sequences with the same CDR3. This sequence joins TRBV7-9 and TRBJ2-7; D remains ambiguous. Germline V gives CDR1 SEHNR, CDR2 FQNEAQ (reference sequence). This CDR3 contains 13 residues. The germline V and J ends were trimmed by 1 base and 3 bases, with 7 bases remaining between them. As DNA, the CDR3 is TGTGCCAGCAGCTTAGGTAGAGTCTACGAGCAGTACTTC. Protein sequence: CASSLGRVYEQYF.

A single count supports this clone. The V call is TRBV11-2, the J call TRBJ2-2; 11 bases line up with TRBD2. The CDR3 length is 18 residues. Trimming took 3 bases from V and 3 from J; bases not matched to a gene: 9. Germline CDR1 SGHAT, CDR2 FQNNGV. The DNA of the CDR3 is TGTGCCAGCAGCTTGCCCCCCTGGACTAGCGGGTACACCGGGGAGCTGTTTTTT. It encodes CASSLPPWTSGYTGELFF.

V is TRBV4-1 and J is TRBJ1-4; D gene unclear. Trimming left V 1 base short and J 7 bases short, with 16 bases between. Germline lookup yields CDR1 MGHRA and CDR2 YSYEKL. CDR3 size: 16 residues. CDR3 sequence (DNA): TGCGCCAGCAGCCAAGCAAAGAGGGAAGGGAGTGAAAAACTGTTTTTT. Protein: CASSQAKREGSEKLFF.

The rearrangement joins TRBV19 to TRBJ2-1; unclear D gene. Germline V gene lookup returns CDR1 LNHDA and CDR2 SQIVND (reference sequence). V was cut by 8 bases and J by 15 bases, with 17 bases left in between. The CDR3 is made up of 11 amino acids. As DNA, the CDR3 is TGTGCCAGTTTCGGAGACCCGGTGTTGTTCTTC. Translating it yields CASFGDPVLFF.

V and J are TRBV6-1 and TRBJ2-7; perhaps TRBD2 as D (5 bases). Looked up from germline, CDR1 is MNHNS and CDR2 is SASEGT. Trimming removed 8 bases at V and 6 bases at J, with 14 bases between. The CDR3 runs 12 residues. The chain's CDR3 is CASDYDRGEQYF. The DNA of the CDR3 is TGTGCCAGCGACTACGACCGCGGCGAGCAGTACTTC.